This is a list of T cell receptor beta chains from one sample in a study of blood T cell repertoires in COVID-19. TCRdb keeps only in-frame clones here, not all; method: immunoSEQ multiplex PCR. The profile shows 65,000 to 70,000 clones, 65% to 90% of them singletons. Sequenced input: peripheral blood. The receptor source for this set is a woman aged 55-75 years with acute or convalescent COVID-19. CDR3s leave out the opening cysteine and the closing phenylalanine or tryptophan.

j_gene,len,v_gene,CDR3aa
TRBJ1-6,12,TRBV2,ASTMAGGRSPLH
TRBJ2-6,13,TRBV6-6,ASTQAISGANVLT
TRBJ2-1,15,TRBV2,ASSEAVGLAAPPKQF
TRBJ1-3,16,TRBV11-3,ASSLVAPGLQGGNTIY
TRBJ1-3,14,TRBV7-2,ASSRVRGFSGNTIY
TRBJ2-5,13,TRBV7-8,ASSFGTVRQETQY
TRBJ1-1,12,TRBV9,ASSSTTGNTEAF
TRBJ2-7,13,TRBV28,ASNLPTGSAYEQY
TRBJ2-3,12,TRBV5-1,ASSLEGGVTTQY
TRBJ1-2,12,TRBV5-8,ASSHATGSYGYT
TRBJ1-2,14,TRBV7-9,ASSPVERARGYGYT
TRBJ1-2,12,TRBV5-5,ASSSRGTDYGYT
TRBJ1-1,10,TRBV27,ASSRSGERAF
TRBJ2-7,14,TRBV5-1,ASTPSPSGVSYEQY
TRBJ2-1,14,TRBV24-1,ATSDADRGRIDEQF
TRBJ2-7,13,TRBV18,ASSPRAGRSQEQY
TRBJ2-3,11,TRBV5-8,ASSGLNTDTQY
TRBJ1-5,13,TRBV27,ASRRGQGGNQPQH
TRBJ2-5,13,TRBV9,ASSVAGMGSETQY
TRBJ2-7,14,TRBV4-2,ASSPGAGGGSYEQY
TRBJ1-1,13,TRBV11-2,ASSIQNTGNTEAF
TRBJ2-7,10,TRBV5-6,ASSLINYEQY
TRBJ1-5,13,TRBV2,ASSGGRGSNQPQH
TRBJ2-7,11,TRBV7-9,ASSPGTSVEQY
TRBJ1-6,13,TRBV28,ASSSNRGWGSPLH
TRBJ2-1,9,TRBV30,AWSTDNEQF
TRBJ1-3,12,TRBV5-1,ASSLQGFGNTIY
TRBJ1-2,12,TRBV25-1,ASSANLVAYGYT
TRBJ2-7,11,TRBV6-1,ASSEGISGEQY
TRBJ2-7,15,TRBV4-1,ASSQGLRGINSYEQY
TRBJ2-2,14,TRBV7-3,ASSLMQGARTGELF
TRBJ1-1,12,TRBV7-9,ASSFKLSRTEAF
TRBJ2-1,15,TRBV5-8,ASSWTGTGAPRNEQF
TRBJ1-1,15,TRBV5-1,ASSFLPPGQGASEAF
TRBJ1-5,12,TRBV30,AWSGGTKHQPQH
TRBJ1-4,13,TRBV9,ASSALDRGYEKLF
TRBJ2-3,13,TRBV5-1,ASSLLAGKTDTQY
TRBJ1-2,13,TRBV30,AGGFRGLSNYGYT
TRBJ1-5,17,TRBV4-1,ASSPDRDRGPVSNQPQH
TRBJ2-2,19,TRBV14,ASSPMNPQSSGRPNTGELF
TRBJ2-1,14,TRBV3-1/TRBV3-2,ASSQDGATRVNEQF
TRBJ2-1,16,TRBV2,ASRSSGLAGGPYNEQF
TRBJ2-3,14,TRBV27,ASSQIAGVPTDTQY
TRBJ2-2,13,TRBV5-6,ASSLIQVGTGELF
TRBJ2-1,14,TRBV5-1,ASSLLGTNRYNEQF
TRBJ1-1,11,TRBV7-3,ASSPTGDTEAF
TRBJ1-2,11,TRBV30,AWNRGLVYGYT
TRBJ1-5,10,TRBV16,ASSLQSQPQH
TRBJ2-7,12,TRBV6-5,ASRGTSGIGEQY
TRBJ1-2,15,TRBV5-4,ASSLPTGTGGWAGYT